This TCR beta chain was captured by sequencing in a study of cytomegalovirus exposure and HLA in healthy donors. Overall study context: Caucasian-associated ancestry cluster membership applied to just over 80% of around 400 genotyped donors.

The trim removed 6 bases at V and 8 bases at J, leaving 7 bases unmatched. Looked up from germline, CDR1 is SNHLY and CDR2 is FYNNEI. The CDR3 contains 14 residues. This clone was observed a handful of times. What it binds is unknown. Study-wide results and limits: Analyses of presence and absence presupposed an approximately uniform sequencing depth across donors. Prior analysis indicated that the majority of TCR beta V segments exhibited productivity approximately 90% or approximately 30% of the time. Researchers reported in a later analysis that a missense DCLRE1C variant was tied to TCR beta V- and J-gene trimming.

The study ran its PCR with 60 Vbeta and 13 Jbeta primers. Libraries were prepared by immunoSEQ multiplex PCR; TCRdb keeps only in-frame clonotypes and omits some of them. This repertoire shows 64,000 or so clones, approximately 63% found once; its top ten account for around 9.7%. The chain uses TRBV2 and TRBJ2-1; 10 nucleotides agree with TRBD1. The specimen sequenced was PBMCs. The TCR originated in a woman aged 45 to 65 in good health and CMV-seropositive. The CDR3 here is CASRAGQGIDEQFF. CDR3 sequence (DNA): TGTGCCAGCAGGGCGGGACAGGGGATCGATGAGCAGTTCTTC.